This T cell receptor (beta chain) was documented in a study of T cell changes during pregnancy in multiple sclerosis. Method: immunoSEQ multiplex PCR; TCRdb's copy keeps in-frame clones and lacks some. The sample has about 12,000 clones, about 88% seen once. Looked up from germline, CDR1 is MGHRA and CDR2 is YSYEKL. V lost 1 base and J lost 8, with 12 bases in between. This CDR3 region has 14 residues. Sequencing was performed on CD8+ T cells from peripheral blood mononuclear cells, taken in the second trimester of pregnancy. The clonotype originates from a female donor in good health, enrolled as a control in a pregnancy study. The chain is built from TRBV4-1 and TRBJ1-5; a weak D match, TRBD1 (6 bases). The CDR3: CASSQGGGGEPQHF. The DNA for the CDR3 is TGCGCCAGCAGCCAAGGTGGGGGCGGAGAGCCCCAGCATTTT.